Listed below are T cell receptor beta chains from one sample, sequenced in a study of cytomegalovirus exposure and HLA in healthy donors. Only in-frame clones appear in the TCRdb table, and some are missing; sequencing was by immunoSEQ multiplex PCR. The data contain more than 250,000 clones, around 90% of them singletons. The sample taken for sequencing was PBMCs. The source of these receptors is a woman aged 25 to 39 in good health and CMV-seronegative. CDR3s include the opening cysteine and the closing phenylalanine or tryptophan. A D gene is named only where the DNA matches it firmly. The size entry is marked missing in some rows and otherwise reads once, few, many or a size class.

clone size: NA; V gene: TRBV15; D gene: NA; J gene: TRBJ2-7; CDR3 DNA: TGTGCCACCAGCAGAGATTCTGGGGGCGGTGAGCAGTACTTC; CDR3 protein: CATSRDSGGGEQYF
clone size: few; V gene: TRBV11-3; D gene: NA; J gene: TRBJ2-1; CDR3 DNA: TGTGCCAGCAGCCCTGCTCGAGGGGAACGGAACAATGAGCAGTTCTTC; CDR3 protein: CASSPARGERNNEQFF
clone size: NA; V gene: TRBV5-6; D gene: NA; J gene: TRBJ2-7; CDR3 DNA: TGTGCCAGCAGCTTGGGGGCAGTCTACGAGCAGTACTTC; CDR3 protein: CASSLGAVYEQYF
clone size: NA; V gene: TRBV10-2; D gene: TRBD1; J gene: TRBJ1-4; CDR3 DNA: TGCGCCAGCAAGCTACCAGGGACAGGGTCTAATGAAAAACTGTTTTTT; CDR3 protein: CASKLPGTGSNEKLFF
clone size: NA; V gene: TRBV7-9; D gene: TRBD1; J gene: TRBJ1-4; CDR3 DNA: TGTGCCAGCAGCTTAGGGACAGGGACGACTGAAAAACTGTTTTTT; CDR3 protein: CASSLGTGTTEKLFF
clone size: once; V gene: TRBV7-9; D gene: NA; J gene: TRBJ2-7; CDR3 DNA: TGTGCCAGCAGCCCACATGCCGAGTACGAGCAGTACTTC; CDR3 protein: CASSPHAEYEQYF
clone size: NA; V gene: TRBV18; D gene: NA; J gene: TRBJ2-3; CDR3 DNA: TGTGCCAGCTCACGATCGGAGGCAGATACGCAGTATTTT; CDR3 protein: CASSRSEADTQYF
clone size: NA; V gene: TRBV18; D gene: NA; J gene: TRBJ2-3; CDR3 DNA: TGTGCCAGCTCACCAATTTCACTCCAAGGACATACAGGCACAGATACGCAGTATTTT; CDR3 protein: CASSPISLQGHTGTDTQYF
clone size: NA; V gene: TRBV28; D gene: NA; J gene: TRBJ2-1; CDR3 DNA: TGTGCCAGCAGTTTCGGTCCAGTTATCTACAATGAGCAGTTCTTC; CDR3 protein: CASSFGPVIYNEQFF
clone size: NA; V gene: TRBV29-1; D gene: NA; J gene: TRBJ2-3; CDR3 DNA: TGCAGCGTTACAACGGACTTAACAGATACGCAGTATTTT; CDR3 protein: CSVTTDLTDTQYF
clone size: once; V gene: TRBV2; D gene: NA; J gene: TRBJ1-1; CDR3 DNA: TGTGCCAGCAGTCCCTGGGGGTTGGGCACTGAAGCTTTCTTT; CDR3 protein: CASSPWGLGTEAFF